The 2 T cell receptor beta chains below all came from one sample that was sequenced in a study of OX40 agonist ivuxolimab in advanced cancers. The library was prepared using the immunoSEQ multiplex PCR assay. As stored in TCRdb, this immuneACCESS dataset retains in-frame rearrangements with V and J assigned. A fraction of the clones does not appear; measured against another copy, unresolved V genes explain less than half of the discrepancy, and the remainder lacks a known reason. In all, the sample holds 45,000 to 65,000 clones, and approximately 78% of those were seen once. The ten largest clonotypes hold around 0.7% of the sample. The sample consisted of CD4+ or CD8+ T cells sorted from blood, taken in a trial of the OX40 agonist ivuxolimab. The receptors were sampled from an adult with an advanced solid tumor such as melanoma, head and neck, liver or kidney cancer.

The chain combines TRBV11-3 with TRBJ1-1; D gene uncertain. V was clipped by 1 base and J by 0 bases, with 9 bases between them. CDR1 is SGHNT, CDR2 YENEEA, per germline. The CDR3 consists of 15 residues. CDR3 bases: TGTGCCAGCAGCTTAGGATCAGCCATGAACACTGAAGCTTTCTTT. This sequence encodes CASSLGSAMNTEAFF.

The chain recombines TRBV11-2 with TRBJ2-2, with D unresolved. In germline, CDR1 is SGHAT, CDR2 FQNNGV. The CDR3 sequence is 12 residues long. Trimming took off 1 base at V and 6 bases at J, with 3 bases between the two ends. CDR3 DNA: TGTGCCAGCAGCTTAGGGGCCGGGGAGCTGTTTTTT. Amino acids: CASSLGAGELFF.